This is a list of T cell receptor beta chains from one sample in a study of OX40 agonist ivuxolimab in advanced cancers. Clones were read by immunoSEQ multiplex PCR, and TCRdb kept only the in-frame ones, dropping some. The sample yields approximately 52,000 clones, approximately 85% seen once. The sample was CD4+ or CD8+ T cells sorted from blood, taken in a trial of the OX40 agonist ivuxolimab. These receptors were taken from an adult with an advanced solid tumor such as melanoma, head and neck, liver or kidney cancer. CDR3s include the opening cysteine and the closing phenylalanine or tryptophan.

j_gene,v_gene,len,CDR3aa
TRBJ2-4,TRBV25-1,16,CASREGASGAGNIQYF
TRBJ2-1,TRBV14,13,CASSPGTNNEQFF
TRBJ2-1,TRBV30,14,CAWSGSGRDNEQFF
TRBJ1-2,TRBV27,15,CASSSGQGWNYGYTF
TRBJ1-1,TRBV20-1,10,CSARAAAAFF
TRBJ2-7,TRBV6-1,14,CASILTSGGYEQYF
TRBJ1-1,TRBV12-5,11,CASGQGLKAFF
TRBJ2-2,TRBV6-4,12,CASNDLGGELFF
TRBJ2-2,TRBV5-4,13,CASSLGGGGELFF
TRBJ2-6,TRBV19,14,CASSRGEGANVLTF
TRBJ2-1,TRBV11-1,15,CASRSGQAGPNEQFF
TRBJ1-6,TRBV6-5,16,CASSYEGPGYNSPLHF
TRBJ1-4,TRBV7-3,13,CASSLTAGEKLFF
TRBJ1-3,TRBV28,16,CASSLPGPASGNTIYF
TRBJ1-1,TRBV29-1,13,CSVSSGQGTEAFF
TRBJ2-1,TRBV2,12,CASSEVGYGQFF
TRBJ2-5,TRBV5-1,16,CASSLALAGAQETQYF
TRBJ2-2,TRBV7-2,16,CASSPRTSGTAGELFF
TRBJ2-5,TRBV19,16,CASSLSLDRYQETQYF
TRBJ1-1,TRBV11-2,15,CASSSSVGGFTEAFF
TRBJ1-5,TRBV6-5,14,CASRGGGSNQPQHF
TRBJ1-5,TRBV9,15,CASSPGGGDNQPQHF